This T cell receptor (beta chain) is drawn from a study of beta chain features in type 1 diabetes. Whole-study results and caveats: Moderate but significant shortening of TCRB CDR3s was recorded in all four CD4+ subsets from Type 1 diabetes patients. PCR might pick shorter templates more often, in the same way for patients and controls.

Germline CDR1 reads MNHNS; CDR2 reads SASEGT. V lost 8 bases and J lost 7, with 15 bases in between. The CDR3 loop spans 13 amino acids. All of the sorted populations showed purity greater than 95%. As to this clone: The target antigen is unknown.

What was sequenced were expressed TCRB transcripts, since all of the isolated RNA had been reverse transcribed. TCRdb's table, derived via immunoSEQ multiplex PCR, lists solely in-frame clones and lacks some. The table shows 150,000 to 180,000 clones, with around 10% occurring only once. The chain couples TRBV6-1 to TRBJ1-5; D perhaps matches TRBD1 (6 bases). The sample comprised central memory CD4+ T cells from blood. The source is a man under 40 with type 1 diabetes. The chain's CDR3 is CASQDSGTQPQHF. In DNA, the CDR3 is TGTGCCAGCCAGGACAGCGGAACGCAGCCCCAGCATTTT.